This T cell receptor (beta chain) derives from a study of CD8+CD57+ T cells in acquired aplastic anemia. The V gene lost 6 bases and the J gene lost 7 bases, with 13 bases spanning the gap. The germline CDR1 and CDR2 sequences are LNHDA and SQIVND (reference sequence). The length of the CDR3 is 13 residues. All patients picked for sequencing had shown, by flow cytometry, an expansion of CD8+CD57+ cells. Severe acquired aplastic anemia was the diagnosis recorded for all patients. Patients were untreated when blood was sampled. Study findings and constraints: Shared by patients and controls, 25 to 35 CD8+ CDR3s were abundant in patients. Controls and patients did not differ significantly in CD8+ Simpson's diversity.

Using genomic DNA as the template, TCR beta VDJ and CDR3 profiling was carried out. TCRdb called the reads again in MiXCR, with one record for every CDR3 protein. The sample has about 120,000 distinct CDR3 sequences, 45% to 60% seen once. Of note for this clonotype: Its specificity is not known.

V and J are TRBV19 and TRBJ2-1; no clear D gene. The material sequenced was sorted CD4+, CD8+, or CD8+CD57+ T cells (not recorded which) from PBMCs. The clonotype originates from a human donor with aplastic anemia. The DNA of the CDR3 is TGTGCCAGTAGGGTGGACGGCCGGAATGAGCAGTTCTTC. Protein sequence: CASRVDGRNEQFF.